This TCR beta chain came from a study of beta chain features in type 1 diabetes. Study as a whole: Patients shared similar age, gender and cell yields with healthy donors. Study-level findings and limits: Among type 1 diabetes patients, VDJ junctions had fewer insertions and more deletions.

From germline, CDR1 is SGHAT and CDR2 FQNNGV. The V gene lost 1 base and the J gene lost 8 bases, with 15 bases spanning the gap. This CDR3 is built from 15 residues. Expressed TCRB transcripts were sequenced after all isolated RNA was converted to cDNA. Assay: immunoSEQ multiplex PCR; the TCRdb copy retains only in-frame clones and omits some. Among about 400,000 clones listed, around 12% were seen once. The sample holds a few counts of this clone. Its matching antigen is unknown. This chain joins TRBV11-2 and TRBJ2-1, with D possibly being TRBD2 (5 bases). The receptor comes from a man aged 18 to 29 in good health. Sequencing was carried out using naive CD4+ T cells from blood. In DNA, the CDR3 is TGTGCCAGCAGCTTAGCACTAGGGCTTGGCGATGAGCAGTTCTTC. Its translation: CASSLALGLGDEQFF.